A selection of T cell receptor beta chains follows, all from one sample in a study of blood T cell repertoires in COVID-19. Repertoires were generated with immunoSEQ multiplex PCR, while TCRdb's copy carries only in-frame clones and drops some. This table holds some 250,000 clones, around 89% found once. The sequenced sample consisted of PBMCs or T cells enriched from blood (not recorded which). The receptors shown here come from a man aged 35 to 55 who had recovered from COVID-19. CDR3s include the opening cysteine and the closing phenylalanine or tryptophan.

j_call: TRBJ2-7
v_call: TRBV2
cdr3_aa: CASTPGTAWYEQYF

j_call: TRBJ2-7
v_call: TRBV7-2
cdr3_aa: CASSLVGGENEQYF

j_call: TRBJ2-7
v_call: TRBV3-1/TRBV3-2
cdr3_aa: CASSKRGPVKYEQYF

j_call: TRBJ1-4
v_call: TRBV15
cdr3_aa: CATSVERWGQGEKLFF

j_call: TRBJ2-7
v_call: TRBV28
cdr3_aa: CASSLPDISYEQYF

j_call: TRBJ1-2
v_call: TRBV20-1
cdr3_aa: CSASNINYGYTF

j_call: TRBJ2-2
v_call: TRBV4-3
cdr3_aa: CASSQDQAPSFGELFF

j_call: TRBJ2-1
v_call: TRBV10-3
cdr3_aa: CAISEPRTSGRGEQFF

j_call: TRBJ2-7
v_call: TRBV23-1
cdr3_aa: CASSHIAGNPYEQYF

j_call: TRBJ1-4
v_call: TRBV5-1
cdr3_aa: CASTLMGRPNEKLFF

j_call: TRBJ2-2
v_call: TRBV5-1
cdr3_aa: CASSPGQQNTGELFF

j_call: TRBJ2-5
v_call: TRBV12-3/TRBV12-4
cdr3_aa: CASSLGRSETQYF